This TCR beta chain was identified in a study of blood T cell repertoires in COVID-19. Across the whole study: PBMCs, B-cell-depleted T cells, or T cells were the source of the cDNA or gDNA that made up the material.

The germline V gene has CDR1 SGHAT and CDR2 FQNNGV. CDR3 size: 15 residues. Losses at the gene ends were 5 bases for V and 8 bases for J; bases not matched to a gene: 12. Method: immunoSEQ multiplex PCR; TCRdb's copy keeps in-frame clones and lacks some. The profile covers about 87,000 clones, with around nine tenths appearing a single time and roughly 5.1% taken by the ten largest. Sequencing was done on a sample of peripheral blood. The chain couples TRBV11-2 to TRBJ2-4; 7 bases map to TRBD2. The receptor was isolated from a middle-aged man with acute or convalescent COVID-19. CDR3 DNA sequence: TGTGCCAGCAGCCCCGGGACTACCGGAGGCGACATTCAGTACTTC. It is translated as CASSPGTTGGDIQYF.